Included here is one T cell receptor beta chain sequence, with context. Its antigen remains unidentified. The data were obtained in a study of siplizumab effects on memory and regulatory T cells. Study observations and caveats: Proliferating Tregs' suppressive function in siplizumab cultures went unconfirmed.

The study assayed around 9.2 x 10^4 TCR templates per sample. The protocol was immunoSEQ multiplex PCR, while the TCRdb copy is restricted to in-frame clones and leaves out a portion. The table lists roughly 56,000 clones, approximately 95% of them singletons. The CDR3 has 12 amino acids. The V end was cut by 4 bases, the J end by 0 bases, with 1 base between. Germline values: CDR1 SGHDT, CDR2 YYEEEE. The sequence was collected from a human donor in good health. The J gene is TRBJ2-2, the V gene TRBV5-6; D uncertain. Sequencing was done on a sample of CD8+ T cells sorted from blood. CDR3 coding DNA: TGTGCCAGCAGCCCGAACACCGGGGAGCTGTTTTTT. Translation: CASSPNTGELFF.